The following is a T cell receptor (beta chain) sequence with its context. Its antigen is as yet unknown. This entry comes from a study of neoadjuvant anti-PD-1 for oral cavity cancer. Across the whole study: Around day 43, patients without progression received a fourth nivolumab dose before surgery. Study outcomes and limitations: Each response group had just three patients in TCR analyses.

Most PBMC samples had 480 ng input DNA in six replicates. TCRdb's copy holds only in-frame clones and misses some; the assay was immunoSEQ multiplex PCR. The sample holds 14,000 or so clones; around 80% are singletons and the top ten take approximately 2.5%. With 4 bases removed from V and 10 bases from J, the gap between germline ends came to 13 bases. CDR3 size: 12 residues. Germline V lookup: CDR1 SGHTA, CDR2 FQGNSA. The time point was: after neoadjuvant nivolumab, at surgical resection. The patients had HPV-negative, locally advanced oral cavity squamous cell carcinoma. The sequence came from a person aged 35-79 years with oral cavity squamous cell carcinoma. The genes are TRBV7-2 and TRBJ1-1; no clear D gene. This specimen was PBMCs, taken after nivolumab (anti-PD-1) treatment. CDR3 sequence reads: CASSSRRSPAFF. For the CDR3, the DNA is TGTGCCAGCAGCTCTAGGCGGAGCCCAGCTTTCTTT.